The 7 T cell receptor beta chains listed next were all sequenced from one sample in a study of blood T cell repertoires in COVID-19. Clones were sequenced by immunoSEQ multiplex PCR, and TCRdb holds only the in-frame ones, with some missing. The sample contains more than 80,000 clones, roughly four fifths of which appear only once. The sample taken for sequencing was peripheral blood. Every receptor here comes from a man aged 50 to 60 with active or convalescent COVID-19.

This chain connects TRBV7-2 to TRBJ2-2; 7 bases align to TRBD2. Germline V lookup: CDR1 SGHTA, CDR2 FQGNSA. Trimming took 5 bases from V and 0 from J; bases not matched to a gene: 6. The CDR3 has 16 residues. CDR3 in amino acids: CASSPRLASNTGELFF. CDR3 nucleotides: TGTGCCAGCAGCCCTCGACTAGCTTCGAACACCGGGGAGCTGTTTTTT.

V and J are TRBV7-2 and TRBJ1-2; D perhaps matches TRBD1 (5 bases). The CDR3 covers 13 residues. Germline-derived CDR1 and CDR2 are SGHTA and FQGNSA. V gave up 2 bases and J gave up 6 bases, with 10 bases separating them. Here the CDR3 DNA reads TGTGCCAGCAGCTTAAGCTCGGGGGATGGCTACACCTTC. As protein: CASSLSSGDGYTF.

The chain uses TRBV3-1 (or the pseudogene TRBV3-2) and TRBJ2-1, with 11 bases that match TRBD2. With 3 bases clipped from V and 8 bases from J, the junction kept 3 bases outside the gene matches. CDR1 LGHDT and CDR2 YNNKEL come from the germline V gene (reference sequence). This CDR3 is built from 14 residues. CDR3 sequence: CASSQTSGVYEQFF. The CDR3 nucleotides read TGTGCCAGCAGCCAGACTAGCGGGGTCTATGAGCAGTTCTTC.

The V gene is TRBV27, the J gene TRBJ2-3, with TRBD2 identical over 7 bases. The ends lost 7 bases at V and 6 bases at J; junction bases unmatched: 7. CDR1 and CDR2 from the germline V gene are MNHEY and SMNVEV (reference sequence). The CDR3 runs 13 residues. CDR3 sequence (DNA): TGTGCCAGCACCAATTGGGAGGGGGATACGCAGTATTTT. Translating gives CASTNWEGDTQYF.

This clone was detected once. DNA of the CDR3: TGTGCCAGCAGCCTTAGATGGACAGGGAACACTGAAGCTTTCTTT. Translating gives CASSLRWTGNTEAFF. The chain recombines TRBV5-6 with TRBJ1-1; 7 nucleotides agree with TRBD1. Looked up from germline, CDR1 is SGHDT and CDR2 is YYEEEE. V lost 4 bases to trimming and J lost 1 base; unmatched junction nucleotides: 7. The CDR3 has 15 residues.

The V gene is TRBV6-2 or TRBV6-3, the J gene TRBJ2-7, with TRBD1 matching over 8 bases. Germline loops: CDR1 MNHEY, CDR2 SVGEGT. This CDR3 spans 15 amino acids. Losses at the gene ends were 0 bases for V and 7 bases for J; bases not matched to a gene: 8. CDR3 nucleotides: TGTGCCAGCAGTTACTCGGGACAGGCCAAGGGAGAGCAGTACTTC. Its protein product is CASSYSGQAKGEQYF.

The count of this clone is one. This sequence joins TRBV30 and TRBJ1-5; D perhaps matches TRBD1 (6 bases). Germline loops: CDR1 GTSNPN, CDR2 SVGIG (reference sequence). This CDR3 region has 15 residues. The germline V and J ends were trimmed by 2 bases and 4 bases, with 15 bases remaining between them. The CDR3 region is CAWSPPGHNNQPQHF. For the CDR3, the DNA is TGTGCCTGGAGTCCGCCGGGACACAATAATCAGCCCCAGCATTTT.